These 27 T cell receptor beta chains came from one sample sequenced in a study of shared clonotypes between healthy human individuals. Profiling relied on immunoSEQ multiplex PCR, and the TCRdb table lists in-frame clones only, not all of them. This table has about 360,000 clones, less than 85% appearing once. Sequencing input: memory CD4+ T cells sorted from blood. Subset noted: CD45RA-negative fraction. Every receptor here comes from a man in his thirties or forties in good health.

In its sample, this clone was seen once. The genes are TRBV27 and TRBJ2-1; 11 bases align to TRBD2. The germline V gene has CDR1 MNHEY and CDR2 SMNVEV (reference sequence). Trimming took 7 bases from V and 9 from J; bases not matched to a gene: 14. CDR3 length: 16 residues. This CDR3 is CASTPRGLAGGGEQFF. Written as DNA, the CDR3 is TGTGCCAGCACCCCCCGAGGTCTAGCGGGAGGCGGTGAGCAGTTCTTC.

The J gene is TRBJ2-7, the V gene TRBV14, with D uncertain. The CDR3 runs 14 residues. Germline assignment: CDR1 SGHDN and CDR2 FVKESK. V lost 2 bases and J lost 4, with 12 bases in between. The DNA for the CDR3 is TGTGCCAGCAGCCAACAGATGGGCCTGTACGAGCAGTACTTC. Protein: CASSQQMGLYEQYF.

The V and J genes are TRBV7-9 and TRBJ1-1; no reliable D call. The length of the CDR3 is 11 residues. The V end was cut by 5 bases, the J end by 8 bases, with 9 bases between. Germline V gives CDR1 SEHNR, CDR2 FQNEAQ (reference sequence). This CDR3 reads CASSQAVEAFF. The CDR3 DNA reads TGTGCCAGCAGCCAGGCAGTAGAAGCTTTCTTT.

V is TRBV6-5 and J is TRBJ2-7; D gene unclear. Germline-derived CDR1 and CDR2 are MNHEY and SVGAGI. Deletions cut 8 bases from V and 3 bases from J, with 17 bases between. The CDR3 totals 14 residues. The CDR3, as DNA: TGTGCCAGCGGGTTGGATGGAAAGGACTACGAGCAGTACTTC. The encoded protein is CASGLDGKDYEQYF.

This chain links TRBV14 with TRBJ2-2, with 8 bases that match TRBD1. V lost 0 bases and J lost 0; bases outside the gene matches: 9. This CDR3 has 19 residues. Germline CDR1 SGHDN, CDR2 FVKESK. This CDR3 reads CASSQDFSRTGTNTGELFF. In DNA, the CDR3 is TGTGCCAGCAGCCAAGATTTTAGCCGGACAGGGACGAACACCGGGGAGCTGTTTTTT. The full variable domain, with the rest looked up from reference TRBV14 and TRBJ2-2, is EAGVTQFPSHSVIEKGQTVTLRCDPISGHDNLYWYRRVMGKEIKFLLHFVKESKQDESGMPNNRFLAERTGGTYSTLKVQPAELEDSGVYFCASSQDFSRTGTNTGELFFGEGSRLTVL.

The count of this clone is one. The chain couples TRBV27 to TRBJ2-3; TRBD1 might be the D (6 bases). V lost 1 base to trimming and J lost 6 bases, with 11 bases between them. The CDR3 extends over 14 amino acids. Germline CDR1 MNHEY, CDR2 SMNVEV (reference sequence). CDR3: CASSLLGAEDTQYF. In nucleotides, the CDR3 is TGTGCCAGCAGTTTATTGGGGGCTGAGGATACGCAGTATTTT.

The V and J genes are TRBV28 and TRBJ2-2, with D tentatively TRBD2 (5 bases). This CDR3 has 13 amino acids. The ends were cut back, 10 bases at V and 7 bases at J, with 16 bases in the middle. The V gene's germline CDR1 is MDHEN and CDR2 SYDVKM. CDR3 amino acids: CATKLEFSGELFF. In DNA form, the CDR3 reads TGTGCCACCAAACTAGAGTTCAGCGGGGAGCTGTTTTTT.

V usage is TRBV5-1 and J usage is TRBJ1-2; the match to TRBD1 covers 8 bases. Per germline, CDR1 SGHRS and CDR2 YFSETQ. This CDR3 is built from 14 residues. The ends lost 4 bases at V and 8 bases at J; junction bases unmatched: 10. The CDR3 here is CASSAGTGAWGYTF. CDR3 bases: TGCGCCAGCAGCGCTGGGACAGGTGCATGGGGCTACACCTTC. Supplemented by reference TRBV5-1 and TRBJ1-2, the full variable domain reads KAGVTQTPRYLIKTRGQQVTLSCSPISGHRSVSWYQQTPGQGLQFLFEYFSETQRNKGNFPGRFSGRQFSNSRSEMNVSTLELGDSALYLCASSAGTGAWGYTFGSGTRLTVV.

As regards this clone: Other DNA sequences from this sample encode an identical CDR3 as well. This chain uses TRBV11-2 with TRBJ2-3; D is unclear. The V and J ends lost 0 bases and 1 base respectively, with 5 bases between them. Per the germline V gene, CDR1 is SGHAT and CDR2 is FQNNGV. This CDR3 is built from 14 residues. In DNA form, the CDR3 reads TGTGCCAGCAGCTTAGATCGGGGCACAGATACGCAGTATTTT. Protein sequence: CASSLDRGTDTQYF.

V usage is TRBV5-4 and J usage is TRBJ2-4, with 7 bases aligning to TRBD2. The CDR3 runs 15 residues. Looked up from germline, CDR1 is SGHNT and CDR2 is YYREEE (reference sequence). With V trimmed by 5 bases and J by 5 bases, 10 bases remained unmatched. Here the CDR3 reads CASSLSGSNQNIQYF. The CDR3 region has the DNA TGTGCCAGCAGTCTTAGCGGGTCGAACCAAAACATTCAGTACTTC.

The chain combines TRBV5-4 with TRBJ2-1; 8 bases are shared with TRBD2. Germline CDR1 SGHNT, CDR2 YYREEE (reference sequence). The CDR3 totals 15 residues. The ends lost 0 bases at V and 8 bases at J; junction bases unmatched: 7. The CDR3 DNA sequence: TGTGCCAGCAGCTTGGATGGCGGGAGGTTCTATGAGCAGTTCTTC. This sequence encodes CASSLDGGRFYEQFF.

A note on this clone: The same CDR3 is also encoded by other DNA sequences in this sample. This chain connects TRBV10-3 to TRBJ2-5; D is unclear. CDR1 is ENHRY and CDR2 is SYGVKD in the germline V gene. The CDR3 covers 13 residues. The germline V and J ends were trimmed by 2 bases and 2 bases, with 6 bases remaining between them. The CDR3 reads CAISELRQETQYF. CDR3 DNA: TGTGCCATCAGTGAGCTCAGACAAGAGACCCAGTACTTC.

This clone was seen a few times. CDR3 coding DNA: TGTGCCAGCAGCTCGGACAGGGAGGGATTCTATGGCTACACCTTC. This codes for CASSSDREGFYGYTF. The V and J genes are TRBV5-4 and TRBJ1-2; TRBD1 matches at 8 bases. With 3 bases clipped from V and 4 bases from J, the junction kept 8 bases outside the gene matches. The CDR3 consists of 15 residues. Per the germline V gene, CDR1 is SGHNT and CDR2 is YYREEE (reference sequence).

The chain uses TRBV29-1 and TRBJ2-2; TRBD1 matches 7 bases. This CDR3 is built from 14 residues. The germline V gene has CDR1 SQVTM and CDR2 ANQGSEA. Unmatched junction bases numbered 2, after V lost 3 bases and J lost 1 base. This CDR3 is CSVERGQNTGELFF. DNA for the CDR3: TGCAGCGTTGAGAGGGGGCAGAACACCGGGGAGCTGTTTTTT.

This clone was counted between two and nine times. The rearrangement uses TRBV30 and TRBJ2-1, with unresolved D. Trimming removed 1 base from V and 6 bases from J, with 4 bases in between. The CDR3 covers 11 residues. The germline V gene encodes CDR1 GTSNPN and CDR2 SVGIG (reference sequence). The CDR3 here is CAWSEANEQFF. The DNA for the CDR3 is TGTGCCTGGAGTGAGGCCAATGAGCAGTTCTTC.

The V and J genes are TRBV11-2 and TRBJ1-4; no firm D call. V was clipped by 4 bases and J by 3 bases, with 15 bases between them. CDR3 length equals 16 residues. Germline CDR1 is SGHAT and CDR2 is FQNNGV. The CDR3 DNA reads TGTGCCAGCAGCTCCCGCGGGCCTCTCCCTAATGAAAAACTGTTTTTT. Its translation: CASSSRGPLPNEKLFF.

V and J are TRBV14 and TRBJ1-1, with TRBD1 matching over 8 bases. The ends lost 2 bases at V and 0 bases at J; junction bases unmatched: 2. The CDR3 consists of 15 residues. Per the germline V gene, CDR1 is SGHDN and CDR2 is FVKESK. The CDR3 nucleotides read TGTGCCAGCAGCCAAAGGACAGGGTTGAACACTGAAGCTTTCTTT. Its translation is CASSQRTGLNTEAFF.

This rearrangement joins TRBV7-9 to TRBJ2-1; 7 bases line up with TRBD1. The CDR3 is 14 amino acids. CDR1 SEHNR and CDR2 FQNEAQ come from the germline V gene (reference sequence). The V and J ends lost 6 bases and 6 bases, in that order; junction bases with no gene match: 8. The CDR3 loop is CASRTDREFNEQFF. The CDR3 region has the DNA TGTGCCAGCAGGACTGACAGGGAGTTCAATGAGCAGTTCTTC.

A note on this clone: A much larger clone lies a single base off, so this may be a read error. The gene calls are TRBV27 and TRBJ2-7; 8 bases fit TRBD1. The CDR3 covers 14 residues. V lost 7 bases to trimming and J lost 7 bases; unmatched junction nucleotides: 12. Germline CDR1 MNHEY, CDR2 SMNVEV (reference sequence). This CDR3 is CASNFIQGAGEQYF. In DNA, the CDR3 is TGTGCCAGCAATTTTATCCAGGGGGCCGGAGAGCAGTACTTC.

The CDR3 nucleotides read TGTGCCAGCAGCTTAGAGGGGAAAGGAACGTATGAGCAGTTCTTC. This translates into CASSLEGKGTYEQFF. V usage is TRBV11-3 and J usage is TRBJ2-1; no reliable D call. V was clipped by 0 bases and J by 8 bases, with 14 bases between them. The CDR3 is made up of 15 amino acids. From germline, CDR1 is SGHNT and CDR2 YENEEA.

This clone was detected a few times. The rearrangement links TRBV6-5 to TRBJ2-2; the D gene is possibly TRBD2 (5 bases). CDR1 MNHEY and CDR2 SVGAGI come from the germline V gene. The CDR3 is 14 amino acids. Trimming cost V 6 bases and J 6 bases, with 14 bases left between them. This CDR3 is CASRARGHAGELFF. Written as DNA, the CDR3 is TGTGCCAGCAGGGCCCGCGGGCATGCCGGGGAGCTGTTTTTT.

The chain recombines TRBV19 with TRBJ2-5, with TRBD2 as a possible D gene (7 bases). The V end lost 4 bases, the J end lost 1 base, and 19 bases lay between the germline ends. CDR3 length equals 17 residues. Per the germline V gene, CDR1 is LNHDA and CDR2 is SQIVND (reference sequence). CDR3 sequence: CASSRRSTGRGQETQYF. The CDR3 DNA is TGTGCCAGTAGTAGACGATCTACAGGGAGGGGCCAAGAGACCCAGTACTTC.

This clone was seen once. The V gene is TRBV7-2, the J gene TRBJ2-3; no firm D call. With 2 bases removed from V and 5 bases from J, the gap between germline ends came to 11 bases. Germline V gene sequence: CDR1 SGHTA, CDR2 FQGNSA. This CDR3 has 14 residues. DNA for the CDR3: TGTGCCAGCAGCTTAATGAGGCTAGGAGATACGCAGTATTTT. It codes for CASSLMRLGDTQYF. Full variable domain (missing parts from reference TRBV7-2 and TRBJ2-3): GAGVSQSPSNKVTEKGKDVELRCDPISGHTALYWYRQSLGQGLEFLIYFQGNSAPDKSGLPSDRFSAERTGGSVSTLTIQRTQQEDSAVYLCASSLMRLGDTQYFGPGTRLTVL.

The sample holds a few counts of this clone. The chain has TRBV30 and TRBJ1-2; D is unclear. This CDR3 region has 13 residues. The V gene lost 5 bases and the J gene lost 4 bases, with 14 bases spanning the gap. Germline CDR1 reads GTSNPN; CDR2 reads SVGIG (reference sequence). CDR3 protein: CAWDKPGIYGYTF. CDR3 bases: TGTGCCTGGGATAAACCCGGGATCTATGGCTACACCTTC.

The V call is TRBV28, the J call TRBJ1-2; weak D call: TRBD1 (5 bases). Trimming left V 7 bases short and J 4 bases short, with 13 bases between. The length of the CDR3 is 13 residues. Per the germline V gene, CDR1 is MDHEN and CDR2 is SYDVKM. The CDR3 bases are TGTGCCAGCAAAACAGGAGACCCCTATGGCTACACCTTC. Its protein is CASKTGDPYGYTF.

The V gene is TRBV28, the J gene TRBJ2-1; 11 bases match TRBD1. Germline assignment: CDR1 MDHEN and CDR2 SYDVKM. The CDR3 is 17 residues long. The J segment lost 2 bases and the V segment lost 4 bases, leaving 7 bases of the junction unmatched. CDR3 protein: CASSSSPGQGAYNEQFF. CDR3 DNA sequence: TGTGCCAGCAGTTCGTCACCGGGACAGGGGGCCTACAATGAGCAGTTCTTC. The entire variable domain, with the rest obtained from reference TRBV28 and TRBJ2-1, is as follows: DVKVTQSSRYLVKRTGEKVFLECVQDMDHENMFWYRQDPGLGLRLIYFSYDVKMKEKGDIPEGYSVSREKKERFSLILESASTNQTSMYLCASSSSPGQGAYNEQFFGPGTRLTVL.

Only a few counts were recorded for this clone. The chain is built from TRBV18 and TRBJ2-1, with D possibly being TRBD1 or TRBD2 (5 bases each). Germline V gene lookup returns CDR1 KGHSH and CDR2 LQKENI. This CDR3 comprises 15 residues. Trimming shortened V by 3 bases and J by 4 bases, and 13 bases separated the two germline ends. The CDR3 nucleotides are TGTGCCAGCTCACCGTTAGCAGGGACGTACAATGAGCAGTTCTTC. Protein: CASSPLAGTYNEQFF.